The clone carrying this T cell receptor beta chain was observed many times. The antigen is undetermined. The repertoire came from unfractionated whole blood and reflected all unsorted peripheral T cells. The sample is drawn from a study of HIV-infected patients and healthy controls. Across the study: Viral load fell to undetectable in 11 of 16 patients by the second blood draw.

Study-level results: In healthy controls, MAIT alpha CDR3s were common; in HIV+ repertoires, severely depleted. HLA types of the donors remained undetermined.

Alpha and beta constant-region primers primed reverse transcription of approximately 0.55 ug RNA. Using multiplexing indices, alpha and beta chain libraries were generated apart by chain-specific third strand synthesis. TCRdb recomputed calls from the 5' RACE reads with MiXCR, one row per CDR3 protein. The profile shows over 8,000 distinct CDR3 sequences, less than 11% of them singletons. This CDR3 has 18 amino acids. J lost 5 bases, V lost 5 bases, and 12 bases had no gene match. Sequencing was performed on blood, taken before antiretroviral therapy. The clonotype comes from an adult with HIV infection. This chain uses TRBV12-3 or TRBV12-4 with TRBJ2-3; 14 positions agree with TRBD2. The CDR3 region has the DNA TGTGCCAGCAGTCCTGGACTAGCGGGGGGCATAGGTAGAGATACGCAGTATTTT. Translated: CASSPGLAGGIGRDTQYF.